A single sample is the source of the 18 T cell receptor beta chains below, sequenced in a study of CD8 T cells in ankylosing spondylitis. Whole-study results and caveats: Roughly eight highly homologous variants formed a TCR beta motif that appeared characteristic of ankylosing spondylitis blood.

For these receptors, no antigen is known. TCRdb passed the 5' RACE reads through MiXCR, listing each CDR3 protein once. This sample yields fewer than 500,000 distinct CDR3 sequences, of which roughly a quarter are seen a single time; 0.89% belongs to the top ten. Sequenced material: blood, either unsorted or a sorted T cell fraction (not recorded which). All receptors derive from a male donor with ankylosing spondylitis.

This clonotype appeared a few times. The chain recombines TRBV19 with TRBJ1-1, with TRBD1 matching over 9 bases. This CDR3 is 17 amino acids long. V trimming: 7 bases; J trimming: 1 base; junction bases outside the gene matches: 13. CDR1 is LNHDA, CDR2 SQIVND, per germline (reference sequence). The chain's CDR3 is CASTQTVTGGKNTEAFF. For the CDR3, the DNA is TGTGCCAGTACCCAGACAGTAACAGGGGGCAAGAACACTGAAGCTTTCTTT.

The CDR3 is CSVGLALSSYEQYF. DNA for the CDR3: TGCAGCGTTGGACTAGCGTTGAGCTCCTACGAGCAGTACTTC. The gene calls are TRBV29-1 and TRBJ2-7; 8 positions match TRBD2. V lost 4 bases, J lost 0 bases, and 5 bases stayed unmatched. The CDR3 totals 14 residues. CDR1 and CDR2 (germline): SQVTM, ANQGSEA.

The V and J genes are TRBV3-1 and TRBJ2-5, with D tentatively TRBD2 (6 bases). Looked up from germline, CDR1 is LGHDT and CDR2 is YNNKEL (reference sequence). V lost 2 bases and J 7 bases, leaving 20 bases between the germline ends. The CDR3 consists of 16 residues. CDR3 amino acids: CASSQPHTTRMATQYF. CDR3 nucleotides: TGTGCCAGCAGCCAACCTCACACGACTAGGATGGCGACCCAGTACTTC.

The chain recombines TRBV2 with TRBJ2-1; the D gene is possibly TRBD2 (6 bases). Germline V CDR1 and CDR2: SNHLY, FYNNEI. The germline V and J ends were trimmed by 6 bases and 5 bases, with 11 bases remaining between them. There are 13 residues in the CDR3. CDR3 DNA sequence: TGTGCCAGCAGGCTGGGACTCAACAATGAGCAGTTCTTC. Amino acids: CASRLGLNNEQFF.

V and J are TRBV10-2 and TRBJ2-2; 10 bases match TRBD2. Trimming took 7 bases from V and 4 from J; bases not matched to a gene: 6. The CDR3 has 15 residues. CDR1 is WSHSY and CDR2 is SAAADI in the germline V gene. The CDR3 nucleotides read TGCGCCAGCATTGGCGGGACTAGCGCCACCGGGGAGCTGTTTTTT. Residues: CASIGGTSATGELFF.

At least ten counts were recorded for this clonotype. The rearrangement links TRBV27 to TRBJ1-2; D gene uncertain. Trimming removed 4 bases at V and 2 bases at J, with 11 bases between. The CDR3 has 14 amino acids. Germline V gene data show CDR1 as MNHEY and CDR2 as SMNVEV (reference sequence). The CDR3 region has the DNA TGTGCCAGCAGTTCCAGCCCATTAAACTATGGCTACACCTTC. The encoded protein is CASSSSPLNYGYTF.

The chain has TRBV12-5 and TRBJ1-1, with D possibly TRBD1 on 6 matching bases. Germline values: CDR1 LGHNT, CDR2 FRNRAP. The CDR3 runs to 15 residues. Deletions cut 5 bases from V and 4 bases from J, with 17 bases between. This CDR3 reads CASGVMGGGGTEAFF. The CDR3 DNA follows: TGTGCTAGTGGTGTCATGGGGGGCGGAGGCACTGAAGCTTTCTTT.

This chain uses TRBV6-2 or TRBV6-3 with TRBJ2-7; 7 bases are a match to TRBD1. V gave up 5 bases and J gave up 5 bases; unmatched junction bases: 3. CDR3 length: 12 amino acids. Germline values: CDR1 MNHEY, CDR2 SVGEGT. CDR3 in amino acids: CASSNTGDEQYF. In DNA form, the CDR3 reads TGTGCCAGCAGTAACACAGGGGACGAGCAGTACTTC.

The chain couples TRBV12-3 or TRBV12-4 to TRBJ1-2; 7 nucleotides line up with TRBD1. The CDR3 extends over 15 amino acids. V dropped 5 bases and J dropped 8; count of bases not matched to a gene: 14. The CDR3 DNA follows: TGTGCCAGCAGTCCTGTACCCAAGGACAGGATCGGCTACACCTTC. Its translation is CASSPVPKDRIGYTF.

The genes are TRBV5-5 and TRBJ1-2; possible D gene TRBD1, 5 bases. The CDR3 totals 12 residues. Trimming cost V 1 base and J 7 bases, with 8 bases left between them. Germline V lookup: CDR1 SGHKS, CDR2 YYEKEE (reference sequence). The DNA for the CDR3 is TGTGCCAGCAGCTTGTTAGGGGTTGGCTACACCTTC. This encodes CASSLLGVGYTF. Combining the CDR3 with reference TRBV5-5 and TRBJ1-2 gives the whole variable domain DAGVTQSPTHLIKTRGQQVTLRCSPISGHKSVSWYQQVLGQGPQFIFQYYEKEERGRGNFPDRFSARQFPNYSSELNVNALLLGDSALYLCASSLLGVGYTFGSGTRLTVV.

This chain connects TRBV15 to TRBJ1-1; D might be TRBD1 (5 bases). V gave up 3 bases and J gave up 5 bases, with 10 bases separating them. The germline gives CDR1 LNHNV, CDR2 YYDKDF (reference sequence). CDR3 length: 13 amino acids. CDR3 in amino acids: CATSRGGVTEAFF. The CDR3 bases are TGTGCCACCAGCAGGGGGGGGGTGACTGAAGCTTTCTTT.

The J gene is TRBJ1-5, the V gene TRBV5-1; possibly TRBD1 for D (6 bases). The CDR3 is 15 amino acids. Germline loops: CDR1 SGHRS, CDR2 YFSETQ. Between the trimmed V and J ends, which lost 0 bases and 7 bases, there was a span of 14 bases. The CDR3 protein is CASSLGQGQGQPQHF. DNA for the CDR3: TGCGCCAGCAGCTTGGGGCAGGGGCAGGGACAGCCCCAGCATTTT.

The sample holds many counts of this clonotype. The chain carries TRBV5-1 and TRBJ2-5, with D perhaps TRBD1 (5 bases). The V end lost 4 bases, the J end lost 1 base, and 11 bases lay between the germline ends. From germline, CDR1 is SGHRS and CDR2 YFSETQ. The CDR3 is 14 residues long. The CDR3 nucleotides read TGCGCCAGCAGCACAGGACAAGCCCAAGAGACCCAGTACTTC. Its protein product is CASSTGQAQETQYF. Complete variable domain (other parts from reference TRBV5-1 and TRBJ2-5): KAGVTQTPRYLIKTRGQQVTLSCSPISGHRSVSWYQQTPGQGLQFLFEYFSETQRNKGNFPGRFSGRQFSNSRSEMNVSTLELGDSALYLCASSTGQAQETQYFGPGTRLLVL.

This chain connects TRBV9 to TRBJ1-3; no definite D call. This CDR3 is 15 amino acids long. Germline-derived CDR1 and CDR2 are SGDLS and YYNGEE. The ends were cut back, 2 bases at V and 0 bases at J, with 9 bases in the middle. The CDR3 here is CASSVSDTSGNTIYF. The CDR3 DNA reads TGTGCCAGCAGCGTGTCAGATACCTCTGGAAACACCATATATTTT.

The CDR3 protein is CSVKEGSSYNEQFF. The CDR3, as DNA: TGCAGTGTTAAGGAAGGGTCCTCCTACAATGAGCAGTTCTTC. This chain links TRBV20-1 with TRBJ2-1; no clear D. The CDR3 loop spans 14 amino acids. With 7 bases removed from V and 0 bases from J, the gap between germline ends came to 13 bases. The germline CDR1 and CDR2 sequences are DFQATT and SNEGSKA (reference sequence).

This clonotype was recorded a few times. The CDR3 loop is CSVGNLAGGHNEQFF. The DNA of the CDR3 is TGCAGCGTTGGTAATCTAGCGGGAGGCCACAATGAGCAGTTCTTC. The chain couples TRBV29-1 to TRBJ2-1; the match to TRBD2 covers 11 bases. Trimming took 4 bases from V and 5 from J; bases not matched to a gene: 7. The germline CDR1 and CDR2 sequences are SQVTM and ANQGSEA. The CDR3 sequence is 15 residues long.

V and J are TRBV5-5 and TRBJ2-5, with 13 bases that match TRBD2. Germline trimming cut 4 bases from V and 3 bases from J; bases unmatched to any gene: 3. The length of the CDR3 is 15 residues. Looked up from germline, CDR1 is SGHKS and CDR2 is YYEKEE (reference sequence). CDR3 protein: CASSNGLAGEETQYF. The CDR3 nucleotides are TGTGCCAGCAGCAACGGACTAGCGGGGGAAGAGACCCAGTACTTC.

The sample holds a few counts of this clonotype. The rearrangement links TRBV5-6 to TRBJ2-3; a possible D gene is TRBD1 (6 bases). Germline CDR1 and CDR2: SGHDT and YYEEEE. V was cut by 7 bases and J by 5 bases, with 14 bases left in between. The CDR3 runs 13 residues. CDR3 nucleotide sequence: TGTGCCAGCCACCGTCAAGGGGGAGATACGCAGTATTTT. It is translated as CASHRQGGDTQYF. Together with reference TRBV5-6 and TRBJ2-3, the CDR3 gives the full variable domain: DAGVTQSPTHLIKTRGQQVTLRCSPKSGHDTVSWYQQALGQGPQFIFQYYEEEERQRGNFPDRFSGHQFPNYSSELNVNALLLGDSALYLCASHRQGGDTQYFGPGTRLTVL.